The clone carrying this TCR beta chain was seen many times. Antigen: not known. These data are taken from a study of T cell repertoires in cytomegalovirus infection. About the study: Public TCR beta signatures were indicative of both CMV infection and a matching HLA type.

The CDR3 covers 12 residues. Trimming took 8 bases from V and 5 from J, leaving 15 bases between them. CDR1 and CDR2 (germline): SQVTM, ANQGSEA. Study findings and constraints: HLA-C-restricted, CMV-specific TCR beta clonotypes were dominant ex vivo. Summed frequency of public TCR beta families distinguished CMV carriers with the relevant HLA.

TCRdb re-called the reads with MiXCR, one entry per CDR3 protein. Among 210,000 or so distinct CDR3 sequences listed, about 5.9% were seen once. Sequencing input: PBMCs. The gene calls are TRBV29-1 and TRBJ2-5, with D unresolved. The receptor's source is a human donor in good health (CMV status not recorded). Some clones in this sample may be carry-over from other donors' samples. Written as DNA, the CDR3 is TGCAGCCCTGACTCGTTATCGGAGACCCAGTACTTC. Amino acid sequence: CSPDSLSETQYF.